The 14 T cell receptor beta chains in this list originate from one sample, sequenced in a study of OX40 agonist ivuxolimab in advanced cancers. This table comes from immunoSEQ multiplex PCR, and its TCRdb copy is limited to in-frame clones, with some not included. The table lists around 54,000 clones, approximately 89% of them singletons. This specimen was CD4+ or CD8+ T cells sorted from blood, taken in a trial of the OX40 agonist ivuxolimab. Receptor source: an adult with an advanced solid tumor such as melanoma, head and neck, liver or kidney cancer.

The chain recombines TRBV7-9 with TRBJ1-4; D remains unclear. Germline assignment: CDR1 SEHNR and CDR2 FQNEAQ (reference sequence). Trimming shortened V by 5 bases and J by 8 bases, and 6 bases separated the two germline ends. This CDR3 comprises 11 residues. DNA for the CDR3: TGTGCCAGCAGCGGGGAGGAAAAACTGTTTTTT. Protein: CASSGEEKLFF.

V is TRBV19 and J is TRBJ2-3; D is perhaps TRBD1 or TRBD2 (5 bases each). This CDR3 region has 13 residues. V dropped 6 bases and J dropped 2 bases, with 9 bases sitting between them. Germline CDR1 and CDR2: LNHDA and SQIVND (reference sequence). CDR3 residues: CASREGPTDTQYF. The DNA for the CDR3 is TGTGCCAGTAGAGAGGGGCCCACAGATACGCAGTATTTT.

DNA of the CDR3: TGTGCCAGAAGCCCACACTTGATGTCACTTGGACTAGCGGGAGGTAATGAGCAGTTCTTC. Its protein product is CARSPHLMSLGLAGGNEQFF. This rearrangement joins TRBV5-3 to TRBJ2-1; 14 bases match TRBD2. TRBV5-3 is known as an ORF, though its function is uncertain. The CDR3 loop spans 20 amino acids. J was trimmed by 7 bases and V by 4 bases; bases with no gene match: 19.

The rearrangement joins TRBV30 to TRBJ2-1; D is perhaps TRBD2 (6 bases). This CDR3 spans 11 amino acids. The ends were cut back, 8 bases at V and 14 bases at J, with 19 bases in the middle. CDR1 is GTSNPN and CDR2 is SVGIG in the germline V gene (reference sequence). Written as DNA, the CDR3 is TGTGCCCTGGGACTTCGGACGGTGGAGTTCTTC. It is translated as CALGLRTVEFF.

The CDR3 protein is CASSPPQGNMSYEQYF. The CDR3 DNA is TGTGCCAGCAGCCCTCCCCAGGGGAATATGTCGTACGAGCAGTACTTC. The V and J genes are TRBV13 and TRBJ2-7, with D possibly matching TRBD1 (6 bases). CDR3 size: 16 residues. The germline V gene has CDR1 PRHDT and CDR2 FYEKMQ (reference sequence). V was shortened by 5 bases and J by 4 bases, with 21 bases between the two germline ends.

This chain links TRBV6-5 with TRBJ2-3; D is perhaps TRBD2 (6 bases). CDR1 and CDR2 (germline): MNHEY, SVGAGI. This CDR3 has 14 amino acids. V was cut by 0 bases and J by 3 bases, with 7 bases left in between. CDR3 in amino acids: CASSYSEGTDTQYF. The DNA for the CDR3 is TGTGCCAGCAGTTACTCGGAGGGAACAGATACGCAGTATTTT.

The genes are TRBV27 and TRBJ1-2; D uncertain. The V end lost 1 base, the J end lost 7 bases, and 10 bases lay between the germline ends. This CDR3 spans 13 amino acids. The germline V gene encodes CDR1 MNHEY and CDR2 SMNVEV (reference sequence). CDR3 in DNA: TGTGCCAGCAGTTTATACGGACTGGGTGGCTACACCTTC. It specifies CASSLYGLGGYTF.

The chain joins TRBV19 to TRBJ2-3; TRBD2 matches 8 bases. In germline, CDR1 is LNHDA, CDR2 SQIVND (reference sequence). The J segment lost 2 bases and the V segment lost 7 bases, leaving 11 bases of the junction unmatched. The CDR3 has 16 residues. CDR3 sequence (DNA): TGTGCCAGTACTCTAGGAGGCGGGGGGATCACAGATACGCAGTATTTT. Its protein product is CASTLGGGGITDTQYF. The whole variable domain, filled in from reference TRBV19 and TRBJ2-3, reads DGGITQSPKYLFRKEGQNVTLSCEQNLNHDAMYWYRQDPGQGLRLIYYSQIVNDFQKGDIAEGYSVSREKKESFPLTVTSAQKNPTAFYLCASTLGGGGITDTQYFGPGTRLTVL.

In this sample, this clone turned up once. The V and J genes are TRBV27 and TRBJ1-2; 9 bases align to TRBD1. Germline values: CDR1 MNHEY, CDR2 SMNVEV (reference sequence). The CDR3 covers 14 residues. V lost 6 bases and J lost 7; bases outside the gene matches: 9. CDR3 nucleotides: TGTGCCAGCAGCCTTCTACAGGGGGCAAGTGGCTACACCTTC. It is translated as CASSLLQGASGYTF.

With regard to this clone: The same CDR3 arises from other DNA sequences in this sample as well. The J gene is TRBJ1-4, the V gene TRBV27, with a weak D call TRBD1 (5 bases). This CDR3 has 15 residues. From germline, CDR1 is MNHEY and CDR2 SMNVEV (reference sequence). The V end lost 6 bases, the J end lost 4 bases, and 15 bases lay between the germline ends. The CDR3 region is CASSGSGQVNEKLFF. The CDR3 DNA is TGTGCCAGCAGCGGTTCGGGGCAGGTTAATGAAAAACTGTTTTTT.

J is TRBJ1-1 and V is TRBV4-3; TRBD1 aligns across 10 bases. CDR3 length equals 14 residues. Trimming took 1 base from V and 6 from J; bases not matched to a gene: 2. CDR1 and CDR2 (germline): LGHNA, YSLEER. CDR3 residues: CASSQGTGGSEAFF. CDR3 bases: TGCGCCAGCAGCCAAGGGACAGGGGGTTCTGAAGCTTTCTTT.

The chain joins TRBV4-3 to TRBJ1-1, with D possibly matching TRBD1 (6 bases). The CDR3 totals 15 residues. Germline CDR1 reads LGHNA; CDR2 reads YSLEER. Trimming cost V 0 bases and J 2 bases, with 10 bases left between them. The CDR3 DNA is TGCGCCAGCAGCCAAGATTCAGGGGTTAACACTGAAGCTTTCTTT. Translation gives CASSQDSGVNTEAFF.

The rearrangement joins TRBV13 to TRBJ2-2; TRBD1 aligns across 7 bases. This CDR3 contains 16 residues. From germline, CDR1 is PRHDT and CDR2 FYEKMQ (reference sequence). J lost 0 bases, V lost 2 bases, and 3 bases had no gene match. CDR3 sequence reads: CASSLTGQANTGELFF. CDR3 in DNA: TGTGCCAGCAGCTTAACCGGACAGGCGAACACCGGGGAGCTGTTTTTT.

The chain recombines TRBV7-9 with TRBJ2-4, with D hard to call. CDR3 length equals 15 residues. Looked up from germline, CDR1 is SEHNR and CDR2 is FQNEAQ (reference sequence). V gave up 5 bases and J gave up 9 bases, with 20 bases separating them. The CDR3: CASSPDLRVPFIQYF. The CDR3 DNA follows: TGTGCCAGCAGCCCCGACCTAAGGGTTCCGTTCATTCAGTACTTC.